This T cell receptor (beta chain) was observed in a study of STAT5B mutations in CD4+ large granular lymphocyte leukemia. Here immunoSEQ multiplex PCR was the method, and the copy in TCRdb shows in-frame clones only, minus some. The top ten clones hold roughly 2% of a sample with around 30,000 clones, around 72% of them seen once. The CDR3 runs to 16 residues. V was pared by 5 bases and J by 5 bases, with 18 bases between. Germline lookup yields CDR1 SEHNR and CDR2 FQNEAQ (reference sequence). This clone came up a few times. V gene TRBV7-9 combines with J gene TRBJ2-2; D may be TRBD1 or TRBD2 (5 bases each). Material: CD4+ T cells from blood buffy coats. This TCR was recovered from a human donor in good health. The CDR3 sequence is CASSTSSPGSTGELFF. In nucleotides, the CDR3 is TGTGCCAGCAGCACCTCGTCGCCAGGGAGTACCGGGGAGCTGTTTTTT.